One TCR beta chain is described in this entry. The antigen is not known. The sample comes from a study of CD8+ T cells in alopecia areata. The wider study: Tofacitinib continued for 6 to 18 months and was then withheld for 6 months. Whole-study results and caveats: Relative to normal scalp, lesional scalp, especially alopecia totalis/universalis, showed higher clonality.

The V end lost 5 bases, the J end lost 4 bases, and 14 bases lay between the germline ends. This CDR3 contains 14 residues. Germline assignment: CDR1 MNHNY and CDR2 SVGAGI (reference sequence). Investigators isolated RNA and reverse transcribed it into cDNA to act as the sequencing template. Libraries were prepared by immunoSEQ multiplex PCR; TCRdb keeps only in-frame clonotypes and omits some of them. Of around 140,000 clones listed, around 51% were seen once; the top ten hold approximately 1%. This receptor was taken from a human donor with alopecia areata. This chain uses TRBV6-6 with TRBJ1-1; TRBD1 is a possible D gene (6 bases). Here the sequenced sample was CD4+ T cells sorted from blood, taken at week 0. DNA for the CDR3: TGTGCCAGCAGTGCAGGGGATGTGGGCACTGAAGCTTTCTTT. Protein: CASSAGDVGTEAFF.